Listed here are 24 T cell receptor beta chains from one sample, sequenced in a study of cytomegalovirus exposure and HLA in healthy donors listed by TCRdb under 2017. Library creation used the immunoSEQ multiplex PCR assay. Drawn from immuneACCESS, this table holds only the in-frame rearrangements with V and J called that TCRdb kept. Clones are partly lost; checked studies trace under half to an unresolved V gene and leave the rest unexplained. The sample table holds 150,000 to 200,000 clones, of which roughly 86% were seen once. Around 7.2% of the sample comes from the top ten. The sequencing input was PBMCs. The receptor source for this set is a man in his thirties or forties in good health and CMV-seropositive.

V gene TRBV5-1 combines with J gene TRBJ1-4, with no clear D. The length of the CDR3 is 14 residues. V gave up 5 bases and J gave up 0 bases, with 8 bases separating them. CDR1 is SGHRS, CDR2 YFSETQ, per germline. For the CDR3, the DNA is TGCGCCAGCAGGCCTGGAGCAACTAATGAAAAACTGTTTTTT. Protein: CASRPGATNEKLFF.

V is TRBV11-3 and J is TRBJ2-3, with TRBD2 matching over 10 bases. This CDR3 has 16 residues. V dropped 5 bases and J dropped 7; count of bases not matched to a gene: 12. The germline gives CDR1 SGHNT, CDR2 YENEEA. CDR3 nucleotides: TGTGCCAGCAGCCCCGGGACTAGCGCGGGCTTCCATACGCAGTATTTT. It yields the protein CASSPGTSAGFHTQYF.

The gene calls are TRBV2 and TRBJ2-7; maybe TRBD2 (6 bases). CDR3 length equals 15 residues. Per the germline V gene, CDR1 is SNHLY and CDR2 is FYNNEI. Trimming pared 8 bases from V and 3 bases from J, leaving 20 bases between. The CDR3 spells CASDSGVETSYEQYF. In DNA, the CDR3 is TGTGCCAGCGACTCGGGAGTAGAGACTAGCTACGAGCAGTACTTC.

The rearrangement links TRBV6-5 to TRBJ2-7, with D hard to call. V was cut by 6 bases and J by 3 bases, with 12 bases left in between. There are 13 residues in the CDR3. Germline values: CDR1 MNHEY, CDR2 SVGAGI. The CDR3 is CASRPRLVYEQYF. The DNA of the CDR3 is TGTGCCAGCAGACCCCGACTTGTCTACGAGCAGTACTTC.

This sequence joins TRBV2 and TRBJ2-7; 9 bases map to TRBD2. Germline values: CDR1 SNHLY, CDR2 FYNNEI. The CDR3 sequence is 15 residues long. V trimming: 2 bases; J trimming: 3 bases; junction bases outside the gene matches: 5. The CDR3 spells CASSESTTSGYEQYF. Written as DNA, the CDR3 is TGTGCCAGCAGTGAATCTACGACTAGCGGCTACGAGCAGTACTTC.

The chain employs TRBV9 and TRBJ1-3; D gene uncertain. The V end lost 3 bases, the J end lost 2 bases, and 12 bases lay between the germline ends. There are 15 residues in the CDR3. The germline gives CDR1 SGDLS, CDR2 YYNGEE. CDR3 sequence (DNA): TGTGCCAGCAGCGCCTATGATGGTGCTGGAAACACCATATATTTT. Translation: CASSAYDGAGNTIYF.

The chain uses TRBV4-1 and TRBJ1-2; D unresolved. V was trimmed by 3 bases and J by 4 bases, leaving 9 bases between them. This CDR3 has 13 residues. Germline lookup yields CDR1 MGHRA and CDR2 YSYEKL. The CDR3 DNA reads TGCGCCAGCAGCCATGCGTCCAGCTATGGCTACACCTTC. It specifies CASSHASSYGYTF.

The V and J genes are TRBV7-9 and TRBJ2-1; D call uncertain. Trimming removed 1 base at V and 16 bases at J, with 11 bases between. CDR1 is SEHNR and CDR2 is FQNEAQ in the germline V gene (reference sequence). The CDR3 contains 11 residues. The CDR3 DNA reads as TGTGCCAGCAGCTTAGAGTTTCCAAATTTCTTC. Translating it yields CASSLEFPNFF. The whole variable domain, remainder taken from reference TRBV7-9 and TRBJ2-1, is DTGVSQNPRHKITKRGQNVTFRCDPISEHNRLYWYRQTLGQGPEFLTYFQNEAQLEKSRLLSDRFSAERPKGSFSTLEIQRTEQGDSAMYLCASSLEFPNFFGPGTRLTVL.

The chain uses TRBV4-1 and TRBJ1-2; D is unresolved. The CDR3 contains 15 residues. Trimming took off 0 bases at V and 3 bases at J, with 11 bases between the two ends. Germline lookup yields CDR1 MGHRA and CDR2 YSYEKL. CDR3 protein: CASSQDRGDYYGYTF. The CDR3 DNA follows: TGCGCCAGCAGCCAAGATCGAGGAGACTACTATGGCTACACCTTC.

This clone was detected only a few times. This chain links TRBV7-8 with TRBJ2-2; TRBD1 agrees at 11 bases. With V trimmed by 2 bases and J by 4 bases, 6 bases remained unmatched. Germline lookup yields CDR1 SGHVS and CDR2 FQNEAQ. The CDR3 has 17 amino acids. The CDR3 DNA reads TGTGCCAGCAGCTTAAGGAGGGGACAGGGGGGCACCGGGGAGCTGTTTTTT. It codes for CASSLRRGQGGTGELFF. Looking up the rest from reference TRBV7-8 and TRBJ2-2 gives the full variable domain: GAGVSQSPRYKVAKRGQDVALRCDPISGHVSLFWYQQALGQGPEFLTYFQNEAQLDKSGLPSDRFFAERPEGSVSTLKIQRTQQEDSAVYLCASSLRRGQGGTGELFFGEGSRLTVL.

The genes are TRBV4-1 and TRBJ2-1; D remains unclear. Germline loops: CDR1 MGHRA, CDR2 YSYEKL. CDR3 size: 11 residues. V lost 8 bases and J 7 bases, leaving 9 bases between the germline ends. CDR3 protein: CASEGKNEQFF. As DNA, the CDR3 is TGCGCCAGCGAAGGGAAGAATGAGCAGTTCTTC.

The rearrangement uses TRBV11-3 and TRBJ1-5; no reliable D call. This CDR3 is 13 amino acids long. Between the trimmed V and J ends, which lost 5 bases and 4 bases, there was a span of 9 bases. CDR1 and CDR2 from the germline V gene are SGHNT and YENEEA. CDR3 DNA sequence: TGTGCCAGCAGCCTAGCGGTGAATCAGCCCCAGCATTTT. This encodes CASSLAVNQPQHF.

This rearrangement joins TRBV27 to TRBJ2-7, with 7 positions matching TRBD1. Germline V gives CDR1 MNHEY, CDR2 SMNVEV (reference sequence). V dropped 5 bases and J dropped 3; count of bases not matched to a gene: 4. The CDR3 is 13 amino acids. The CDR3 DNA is TGTGCCAGCAGTCTGGGACAGAACTACGAGCAGTACTTC. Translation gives CASSLGQNYEQYF.

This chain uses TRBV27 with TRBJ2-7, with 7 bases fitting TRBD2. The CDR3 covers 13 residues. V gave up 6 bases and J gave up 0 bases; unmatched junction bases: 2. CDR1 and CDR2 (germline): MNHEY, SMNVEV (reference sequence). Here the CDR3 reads CASRWEGSYEQYF. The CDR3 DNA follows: TGTGCCAGCAGGTGGGAGGGCTCCTACGAGCAGTACTTC.

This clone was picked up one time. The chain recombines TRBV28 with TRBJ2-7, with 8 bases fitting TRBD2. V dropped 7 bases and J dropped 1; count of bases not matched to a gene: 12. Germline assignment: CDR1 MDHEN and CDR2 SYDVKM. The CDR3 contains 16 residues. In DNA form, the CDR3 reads TGTGCCAGCACAGTTTATCGAAGCGGGGGATCCTACGAGCAGTACTTC. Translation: CASTVYRSGGSYEQYF.

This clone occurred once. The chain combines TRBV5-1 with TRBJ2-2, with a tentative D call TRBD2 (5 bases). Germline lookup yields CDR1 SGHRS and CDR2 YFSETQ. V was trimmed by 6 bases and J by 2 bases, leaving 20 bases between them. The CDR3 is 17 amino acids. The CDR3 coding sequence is TGCGCCAGCAACCTTGCTGGGCCAGCGGACAACACCGGGGAGCTGTTTTTT. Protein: CASNLAGPADNTGELFF.

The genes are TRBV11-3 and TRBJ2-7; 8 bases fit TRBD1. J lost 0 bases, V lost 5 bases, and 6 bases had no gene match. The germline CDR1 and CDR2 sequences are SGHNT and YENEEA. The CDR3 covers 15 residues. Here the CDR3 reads CASSQGAQSSYEQYF. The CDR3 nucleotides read TGTGCCAGCAGCCAGGGGGCCCAGAGCTCCTACGAGCAGTACTTC.

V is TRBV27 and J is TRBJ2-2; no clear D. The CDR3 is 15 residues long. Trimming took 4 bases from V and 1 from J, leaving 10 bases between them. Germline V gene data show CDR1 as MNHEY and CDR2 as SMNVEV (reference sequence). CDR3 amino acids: CASSSRRMNTGELFF. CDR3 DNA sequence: TGTGCCAGCAGTTCCCGACGGATGAACACCGGGGAGCTGTTTTTT.

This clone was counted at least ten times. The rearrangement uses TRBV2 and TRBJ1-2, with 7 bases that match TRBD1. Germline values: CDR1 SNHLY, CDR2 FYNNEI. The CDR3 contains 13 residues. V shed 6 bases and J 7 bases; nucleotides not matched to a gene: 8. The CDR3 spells CASSLRGGGGYTF. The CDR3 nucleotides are TGTGCCAGCAGCCTCAGGGGGGGAGGTGGCTACACCTTC.

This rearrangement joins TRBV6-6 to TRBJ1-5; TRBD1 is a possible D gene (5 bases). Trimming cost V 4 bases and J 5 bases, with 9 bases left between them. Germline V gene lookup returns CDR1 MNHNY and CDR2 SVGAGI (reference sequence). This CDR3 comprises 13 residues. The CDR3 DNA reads TGTGCCAGCAGTTTAAGCAGGGATCAGCCCCAGCATTTT. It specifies CASSLSRDQPQHF.

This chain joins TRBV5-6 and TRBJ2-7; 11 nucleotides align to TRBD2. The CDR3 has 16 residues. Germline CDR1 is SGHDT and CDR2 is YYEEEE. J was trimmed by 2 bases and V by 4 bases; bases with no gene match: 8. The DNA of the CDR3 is TGTGCCAGCAGCATTCTAGGACTAGCGGGCGCCTACGAGCAGTACTTC. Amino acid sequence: CASSILGLAGAYEQYF.

Written as DNA, the CDR3 is TGTGCCAGCAGGATCCGGGGGAACACTGAAGCTTTCTTT. Its translation is CASRIRGNTEAFF. The V gene is TRBV6-5, the J gene TRBJ1-1; D remains unclear. Germline V gene data show CDR1 as MNHEY and CDR2 as SVGAGI. This CDR3 contains 13 residues. V lost 6 bases and J 1 base, leaving 9 bases between the germline ends.

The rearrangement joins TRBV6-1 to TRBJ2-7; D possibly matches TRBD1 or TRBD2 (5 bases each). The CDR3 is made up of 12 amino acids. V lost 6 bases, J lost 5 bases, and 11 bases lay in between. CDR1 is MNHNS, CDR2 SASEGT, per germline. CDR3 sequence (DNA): TGTGCCAGCAGGGTCTGGGGGAACGAGCAGTACTTC. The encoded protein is CASRVWGNEQYF.

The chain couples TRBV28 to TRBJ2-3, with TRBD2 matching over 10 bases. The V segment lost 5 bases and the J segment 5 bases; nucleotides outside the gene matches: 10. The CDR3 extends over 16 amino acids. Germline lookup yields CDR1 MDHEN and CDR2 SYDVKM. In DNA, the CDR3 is TGTGCCAGCAGTCCAATGGGTAGCGGGAGGCAAGATACGCAGTATTTT. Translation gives CASSPMGSGRQDTQYF.